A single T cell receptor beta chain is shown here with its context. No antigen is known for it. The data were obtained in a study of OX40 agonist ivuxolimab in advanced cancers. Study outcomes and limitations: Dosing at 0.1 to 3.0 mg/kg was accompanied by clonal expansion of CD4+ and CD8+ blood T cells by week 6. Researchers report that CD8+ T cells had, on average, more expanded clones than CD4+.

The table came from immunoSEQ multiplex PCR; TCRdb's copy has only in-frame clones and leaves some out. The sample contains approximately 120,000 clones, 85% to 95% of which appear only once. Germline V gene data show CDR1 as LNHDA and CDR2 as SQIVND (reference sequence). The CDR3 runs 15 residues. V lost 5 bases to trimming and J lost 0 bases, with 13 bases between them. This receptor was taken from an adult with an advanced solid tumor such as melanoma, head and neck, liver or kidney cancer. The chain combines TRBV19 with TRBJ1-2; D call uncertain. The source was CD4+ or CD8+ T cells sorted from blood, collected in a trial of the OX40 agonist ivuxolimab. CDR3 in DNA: TGTGCCAGTAGTCCTTATAGCGGCTCTAACTATGGCTACACCTTC. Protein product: CASSPYSGSNYGYTF.